The 13 T cell receptor beta chains below all came from one sample that was sequenced in a study of monozygotic twins with inflammatory bowel disease. Following a re-call of the 5' RACE reads, TCRdb has one entry per CDR3 protein and lacks DNA. The data include approximately 400,000 distinct CDR3 sequences; the top ten clones carry 2% to 3%. The sample consisted of blood. These receptors were obtained from a human donor with ulcerative colitis or Crohn's disease, or a healthy co-twin of an affected twin (not recorded which).

V and J are TRBV28 and TRBJ2-2; absent DNA, TCRdb's TRBD1 call cannot be checked. Germline CDR1 MDHEN, CDR2 SYDVKM. This CDR3 comprises 12 residues. The CDR3 region is CASTTGPGELFF.

The CDR3 loop reads CSAQGGDRGNGQYF. This rearrangement joins TRBV20-1 to TRBJ2-7; the TRBD1 assignment by TCRdb is unverifiable without DNA. Germline CDR1 DFQATT, CDR2 SNEGSKA (reference sequence). The CDR3 runs 14 residues.

The chain joins TRBV20-1 to TRBJ1-2; TCRdb proposes TRBD1, but this gene call is untestable without DNA. The CDR3 totals 13 residues. Germline V lookup: CDR1 DFQATT, CDR2 SNEGSKA (reference sequence). The CDR3 spells CSARGQNYYGYTF.

V is TRBV7-9 and J is TRBJ2-3; TCRdb indicates TRBD1, and absent DNA this call remains unverified. CDR3 length: 13 residues. Germline V gene sequence: CDR1 SEHNR, CDR2 FQNEAQ (reference sequence). The CDR3 loop reads CASSLTAPDTQYF.

The chain couples TRBV5-4 to TRBJ2-1; the TRBD2 assignment by TCRdb is unverifiable without DNA. The CDR3 contains 16 residues. Germline CDR1 and CDR2: SGHNT and YYREEE (reference sequence). CDR3: CASSLRLLAGYNEQFF.

The CDR3 reads CASSGTSGRASYNEQFF. The chain has TRBV7-8 and TRBJ2-1; TCRdb picks TRBD2, but there is no DNA to check that call. CDR1 and CDR2 from the germline V gene are SGHVS and FQNEAQ. This CDR3 contains 17 residues.

The CDR3 is CASSLRGDNEQFF. This chain links TRBV7-3 with TRBJ2-1. The CDR3 has 13 residues. The V gene's germline CDR1 is SGHTA and CDR2 FQGTGA.

CDR3 sequence reads: CATSELLGGEQFF. This rearrangement joins TRBV24-1 to TRBJ2-1; without DNA, the TCRdb call of TRBD1 cannot be checked. The germline V gene encodes CDR1 KGHDR and CDR2 SFDVKD. The CDR3 is made up of 13 amino acids.

This CDR3 is CASSPRMPSGAEAFF. The chain recombines TRBV12-3 or TRBV12-4 with TRBJ1-1. The CDR3 totals 15 residues.

This rearrangement joins TRBV12-3 or TRBV12-4 to TRBJ2-5; absent DNA, TCRdb's TRBD2 call cannot be checked. The CDR3 totals 13 residues. The CDR3 loop is CASGPGTQETQYF.

The rearrangement joins TRBV5-1 to TRBJ2-3; TCRdb lists TRBD2, though no DNA is available to test this call. Germline V gene sequence: CDR1 SGHRS, CDR2 YFSETQ. This CDR3 is 15 amino acids long. This chain's CDR3 is CASSYWTSGSDTQYF.

J is TRBJ2-2 and V is TRBV9; TCRdb picks TRBD2, but there is no DNA to check that call. This CDR3 is built from 16 residues. Germline V gene sequence: CDR1 SGDLS, CDR2 YYNGEE. This CDR3 reads CASSVVAGSNTGELFF.

The rearrangement links TRBV20-1 to TRBJ2-7; checking the TCRdb D call of TRBD2 is not possible without DNA. Looked up from germline, CDR1 is DFQATT and CDR2 is SNEGSKA (reference sequence). CDR3 length: 14 residues. The CDR3: CSARTSGSYYEQYF.